A selection of T cell receptor beta chains follows, all from one sample in a study of blood T cell repertoires in COVID-19. TCRdb keeps only in-frame clones here, not all; method: immunoSEQ multiplex PCR. Altogether fewer than 650,000 clones are present, roughly 89% being singletons, with the ten largest covering around 7.8%. The sequencing sample was made of peripheral blood. The receptor set was obtained from a woman in her 50s with COVID-19, enrolled during active disease. The CDR3 runs from the conserved cysteine through the conserved F or W. D genes are given only for firm matches. Size is omitted from some rows. Given values are once, few, many or a class for expanded clones.

V gene	clone size	J gene	D gene	CDR3 protein	CDR3 DNA
TRBV18	-	TRBJ1-1	TRBD1	CASSPRVWRGQTEAFF	TGTGCCAGCTCACCGAGGGTCTGGAGGGGGCAAACTGAAGCTTTCTTT
TRBV6-5	-	TRBJ1-2	TRBD1	CASSYGTGGARDGYTF	TGTGCCAGCAGTTACGGGACAGGGGGCGCAAGGGATGGCTACACCTTC
TRBV2	-	TRBJ2-3	TRBD1	CASTLGQADTQYF	TGTGCCAGCACCTTAGGACAGGCAGATACGCAGTATTTT
TRBV6-1	-	TRBJ1-1	-	CASSEALLANTEAFF	TGTGCCAGCAGTGAAGCGCTGTTGGCCAACACTGAAGCTTTCTTT
TRBV11-1	-	TRBJ1-6	-	CASSLHGQYNSPLHF	TGTGCCAGCAGCTTACATGGACAGTATAATTCACCCCTCCACTTT
TRBV30	-	TRBJ2-2	-	CAWRHYGELFF	TGTGCCTGGAGACACTACGGGGAGCTGTTTTTT
TRBV6-5	-	TRBJ2-7	-	CATPPNHNSYEQYF	TGTGCCACACCGCCGAACCACAATTCCTACGAGCAGTACTTC
TRBV9	-	TRBJ2-3	TRBD2	CASSYRASGGAGDTQYF	TGTGCCAGCAGCTATAGGGCTAGCGGGGGGGCCGGGGATACGCAGTATTTT
TRBV2	-	TRBJ1-1	-	CASSYFGGGTEAFF	TGTGCCAGCAGTTATTTCGGGGGGGGCACTGAAGCTTTCTTT
TRBV7-2	few	TRBJ2-7	-	CASSLGGAQRAGEQYF	TGTGCCAGCAGTTTGGGGGGGGCCCAGCGGGCCGGCGAGCAGTACTTC
TRBV7-2	-	TRBJ2-3	-	CATRRGSTDTQYF	TGTGCGACGCGGAGGGGTAGCACAGATACGCAGTATTTT
TRBV5-1	few	TRBJ1-2	TRBD1	CASSLAAGTGDGYTF	TGCGCCAGCAGCCTAGCCGCCGGGACAGGGGATGGCTACACCTTC
TRBV30	-	TRBJ2-1	TRBD2	CALARDYLYNEQFF	TGTGCTCTCGCGCGGGACTACCTCTACAATGAGCAGTTCTTC
TRBV9	-	TRBJ2-5	-	CASSVDEQETQYF	TGTGCCAGCAGCGTAGATGAGCAAGAGACCCAGTACTTC
TRBV6-5	-	TRBJ1-5	-	CASTLERVPNQPQHF	TGTGCCAGCACCCTAGAGAGGGTCCCAAATCAGCCCCAGCATTTT
TRBV18	-	TRBJ2-1	-	CASSAGQSSYNEQFF	TGTGCCAGCTCAGCAGGGCAGTCGTCCTACAATGAGCAGTTCTTC
TRBV12-3/TRBV12-4	once	TRBJ1-1	-	CASSLALRTEAFF	TGTGCCAGCAGTTTAGCGCTGCGGACTGAAGCTTTCTTT
TRBV13	once	TRBJ1-1	-	CASAGTEAFF	TGTGCCAGCGCGGGCACTGAAGCTTTCTTT
TRBV6-5	-	TRBJ1-2	TRBD1	CASSYYGQGRDYGYTF	TGTGCCAGCAGTTACTACGGACAGGGTCGGGACTATGGCTACACCTTC
TRBV19	-	TRBJ1-2	TRBD1	CASSIGQGDYGYTF	TGTGCCAGTAGTATCGGTCAGGGGGACTATGGCTACACCTTC
TRBV2	-	TRBJ2-5	-	CASRTEGAQYF	TGTGCCAGCAGAACTGAAGGGGCCCAGTACTTC
TRBV5-6	once	TRBJ1-2	TRBD1	CASSLGPGQGASGYTF	TGTGCCAGCAGCTTGGGACCGGGACAGGGGGCGTCCGGCTACACCTTC
TRBV3-1/TRBV3-2	-	TRBJ1-2	TRBD1	CASSQGQGNYGYTF	TGTGCCAGCAGCCAGGGACAGGGTAACTATGGCTACACCTTC
TRBV27	-	TRBJ1-1	-	CASSLARNTEAFF	TGTGCCAGCAGTTTAGCCAGGAACACTGAAGCTTTCTTT
TRBV30	-	TRBJ1-1	-	CAWSVRRGNTEAFF	TGTGCCTGGAGTGTTCGTAGGGGGAACACTGAAGCTTTCTTT
TRBV3-1/TRBV3-2	-	TRBJ1-2	TRBD1	CASSERRGTGPNYGYTF	TGTGCCAGCAGCGAAAGAAGGGGGACAGGGCCTAACTATGGCTACACCTTC